The clone carrying this TCR beta chain was seen more than once but under ten times. Every bit of the isolated RNA underwent reverse transcription, so sequencing read expressed TCRB transcripts. Clones were read by immunoSEQ multiplex PCR, and TCRdb kept only the in-frame ones, dropping some. In the table there are about 360,000 clones, about 12% of which are singletons. This record belongs to a study of beta chain features in type 1 diabetes. This CDR3 is built from 17 residues. Germline loops: CDR1 SGDLS, CDR2 YYNGEE. V lost 4 bases and J lost 5; bases outside the gene matches: 15. This TCR derives from a man in his late teens or twenties in good health. The sequencing input was naive CD4+ T cells from blood. The chain couples TRBV9 to TRBJ2-1; 7 bases match TRBD1. In DNA form, the CDR3 reads TGTGCCAGCAGCCCCTACCACTTAACAGGGGCCCACAATGAGCAGTTCTTC. As protein: CASSPYHLTGAHNEQFF.